The 29 T cell receptor beta chains below were found in one sample sequenced in a study of T cell responses to AZD1222 COVID-19 vaccine. Profiled with immunoSEQ multiplex PCR; TCRdb holds only in-frame clones, not every one. The sample lists approximately 120,000 clones, roughly nine tenths occurring once. Sequencing used peripheral blood, obtained on day 0 of AZD1222 vaccination. These receptors all come from an adult in good health.

This clone was detected only a few times. The rearrangement uses TRBV10-3 and TRBJ1-1; perhaps TRBD1 as D (5 bases). Germline CDR1 reads ENHRY; CDR2 reads SYGVKD. The CDR3 runs 15 residues. Trimming stripped 3 bases from V and 5 bases from J, with 16 bases between. CDR3 in amino acids: CAISDPGTLGTEAFF. CDR3 bases: TGTGCCATCAGTGATCCCGGGACCCTGGGGACTGAAGCTTTCTTT.

The chain combines TRBV30 with TRBJ1-6, with TRBD1 matching over 8 bases. V shed 2 bases, J shed 9 bases, and the junction held 12 bases outside the gene matches. Germline V gene sequence: CDR1 GTSNPN, CDR2 SVGIG (reference sequence). The CDR3 sequence is 16 residues long. The DNA for the CDR3 is TGTGCCTGGAGTTATGACGGCAGGGGGCCAACTTCACCCCTCCACTTT. Encoded protein: CAWSYDGRGPTSPLHF. Combining the CDR3 with reference TRBV30 and TRBJ1-6 gives the whole variable domain SQTIHQWPATLVQPVGSPLSLECTVEGTSNPNLYWYRQAAGRGLQLLFYSVGIGQISSEVPQNLSASRPQDRQFILSSKKLLLSDSGFYLCAWSYDGRGPTSPLHFGNGTRLTVT.

The chain employs TRBV4-1 and TRBJ2-3; tentatively, D is TRBD1 or TRBD2 (5 bases each). Germline assignment: CDR1 MGHRA and CDR2 YSYEKL. This CDR3 comprises 15 residues. Trimming removed 0 bases from V and 13 bases from J, with 20 bases in between. In DNA, the CDR3 is TGCGCCAGCAGCCAAGAAGGAATCCCGCCGGGGCGTGAGTATTTT. It specifies CASSQEGIPPGREYF.

The chain is built from TRBV19 and TRBJ2-2, with 11 bases lining up with TRBD1. The CDR3 totals 16 residues. Germline assignment: CDR1 LNHDA and CDR2 SQIVND (reference sequence). The V gene end was trimmed by 4 bases and the J gene end by 2 bases; junction bases not matched to a gene: 3. CDR3 amino acids: CASSTGQGVNTGELFF. Written as DNA, the CDR3 is TGTGCCAGTAGTACGGGACAGGGGGTAAACACCGGGGAGCTGTTTTTT.

This chain joins TRBV5-1 and TRBJ2-2; 9 bases are shared with TRBD2. This CDR3 is built from 17 residues. After removal of 7 bases from V and 0 bases from J, the junction contained 10 bases not matched to a gene. The germline CDR1 and CDR2 sequences are SGHRS and YFSETQ. The CDR3 protein is CASYSGTSPSNTGELFF. The CDR3 coding sequence is TGCGCCAGCTACTCCGGGACTAGCCCTTCGAACACCGGGGAGCTGTTTTTT.

The CDR3 protein is CASSLGVAKNIQYF. CDR3 DNA: TGCGCCAGCAGCTTGGGAGTAGCCAAAAACATTCAGTACTTC. The chain employs TRBV5-1 and TRBJ2-4; D ambiguous. Trimming took 0 bases from V and 0 from J, leaving 4 bases between them. Per germline, CDR1 SGHRS and CDR2 YFSETQ. This CDR3 contains 14 residues.

This CDR3 reads CASSLDDEQYF. The CDR3 coding sequence is TGTGCCAGCAGCTTAGATGACGAGCAGTACTTC. V is TRBV7-9 and J is TRBJ2-7; D is unclear. The CDR3 totals 11 residues. Trimming cost V 1 base and J 5 bases, with 3 bases left between them. Looked up from germline, CDR1 is SEHNR and CDR2 is FQNEAQ (reference sequence).

The chain carries TRBV5-4 and TRBJ2-7; no clear D. Trimming stripped 0 bases from V and 5 bases from J, with 9 bases between. CDR1 is SGHNT and CDR2 is YYREEE in the germline V gene (reference sequence). CDR3 length: 13 amino acids. The CDR3 DNA sequence: TGTGCCAGCAGCTTGGTGGGAAGGGACGAGCAGTACTTC. Translation: CASSLVGRDEQYF. Combining the CDR3 with reference TRBV5-4 and TRBJ2-7 gives the whole variable domain ETGVTQSPTHLIKTRGQQVTLRCSSQSGHNTVSWYQQALGQGPQFIFQYYREEENGRGNFPPRFSGLQFPNYSSELNVNALELDDSALYLCASSLVGRDEQYFGPGTRLTVT.

The genes are TRBV29-1 and TRBJ1-2; 7 bases match TRBD1. The CDR3 contains 13 residues. Trimming at V came to 6 bases and at J to 4 bases, leaving 8 bases not matched to a gene. The germline V gene encodes CDR1 SQVTM and CDR2 ANQGSEA. The CDR3 bases are TGCAGCGTCCCTGCCAGGGGGAGCTATGGCTACACCTTC. Its translation: CSVPARGSYGYTF.

The gene calls are TRBV27 and TRBJ1-2; 9 positions agree with TRBD1. Germline CDR1 MNHEY, CDR2 SMNVEV (reference sequence). The CDR3 covers 14 residues. V gave up 5 bases and J gave up 2 bases; unmatched junction bases: 3. The DNA of the CDR3 is TGTGCCAGCAGTCCGGGGACAGGGAACTATGGCTACACCTTC. Translating it yields CASSPGTGNYGYTF.

This clone was detected a few times. The rearrangement uses TRBV6-5 and TRBJ1-5, with D maybe TRBD1 (5 bases). The V end lost 4 bases, the J end lost 5 bases, and 9 bases lay between the germline ends. CDR1 is MNHEY, CDR2 SVGAGI, per germline. The CDR3 is made up of 13 amino acids. The CDR3 protein is CASSFTGDQPQHF. In DNA, the CDR3 is TGTGCCAGCAGTTTTACAGGAGATCAGCCCCAGCATTTT.

The V call is TRBV19, the J call TRBJ1-6; D not certain. Between the trimmed V and J ends, which lost 3 bases and 0 bases, there was a span of 9 bases. Germline V CDR1 and CDR2: LNHDA, SQIVND (reference sequence). The CDR3 contains 16 residues. The CDR3 region is CASSITQSSYNSPLHF. The CDR3 DNA sequence: TGTGCCAGTAGTATTACGCAGAGCTCCTATAATTCACCCCTCCACTTT.

This sequence joins TRBV19 and TRBJ1-5, with D unresolved. The CDR3 contains 13 residues. V lost 3 bases and J 4 bases, leaving 7 bases between the germline ends. Germline CDR1 is LNHDA and CDR2 is SQIVND (reference sequence). CDR3 sequence (DNA): TGTGCCAGTAGTATTTATGAGAATCAGCCCCAGCATTTT. This sequence encodes CASSIYENQPQHF.

The genes are TRBV4-2 and TRBJ2-3, with unresolved D. Germline values: CDR1 LGHNA, CDR2 YNFKEQ. This CDR3 region has 14 residues. The V end was cut by 1 base, the J end by 4 bases, with 9 bases between. The DNA of the CDR3 is TGTGCCAGCAGCCAAGCACAGTCCCCAGATACGCAGTATTTT. The encoded protein is CASSQAQSPDTQYF.

At least ten counts were recorded for this clone. This chain joins TRBV20-1 and TRBJ2-7; D might be TRBD1 (6 bases). The ends were cut back, 6 bases at V and 2 bases at J, with 17 bases in the middle. The CDR3 length is 14 residues. The germline CDR1 and CDR2 sequences are DFQATT and SNEGSKA (reference sequence). CDR3 DNA sequence: TGCAGTGCCAGTGACCGTAGGACAGCCTACGAGCAGTACTTC. Its translation is CSASDRRTAYEQYF.

To note about this clone: The junction differs from germline at one of its ends, possibly a read error. This chain links TRBV15 with TRBJ2-1; 7 bases are shared with TRBD2. Germline CDR1 and CDR2: LNHNV and YYDKDF (reference sequence). The CDR3 is 17 residues long. DNA of the CDR3: TGTGCCACCAGGAGAGCCCCTCCTAGCGGTCTCTACAATGAGCAGTTCTTC. It is translated as CATRRAPPSGLYNEQFF.

V usage is TRBV4-2 and J usage is TRBJ1-5, with 7 bases aligning to TRBD1. The V gene's germline CDR1 is LGHNA and CDR2 YNFKEQ. The CDR3 is 18 residues long. Trimming removed 3 bases from V and 2 bases from J; junction bases left unmatched: 13. This CDR3 reads CASSHHRQGRIGNQPQHF. The CDR3 nucleotides are TGTGCCAGCAGCCACCACAGACAGGGACGAATTGGCAATCAGCCCCAGCATTTT.

The chain employs TRBV13 and TRBJ2-1; 15 bases align to TRBD2. V lost 5 bases and J lost 6; bases outside the gene matches: 5. Germline CDR1 is PRHDT and CDR2 is FYEKMQ (reference sequence). This CDR3 spans 16 amino acids. CDR3 coding DNA: TGTGCCAGCAGCCCAGGACTAGCGGGGGGGCTCAATGAGCAGTTCTTC. Translating it yields CASSPGLAGGLNEQFF.

The rearrangement joins TRBV4-1 to TRBJ2-1; 10 bases agree with TRBD1. The CDR3 spans 16 residues. V dropped 1 base and J dropped 4; count of bases not matched to a gene: 4. Germline CDR1 is MGHRA and CDR2 is YSYEKL. Here the CDR3 reads CASSQAGTGVYNEQFF. CDR3 bases: TGCGCCAGCAGCCAAGCCGGGACAGGGGTGTACAATGAGCAGTTCTTC.

A few counts support this clone. V and J are TRBV4-1 and TRBJ1-1, with no clear D. This CDR3 is 13 amino acids long. Germline CDR1 is MGHRA and CDR2 is YSYEKL. V lost 0 bases and J 5 bases, leaving 7 bases between the germline ends. CDR3 protein: CASSQDTGTEAFF. The CDR3 nucleotides are TGCGCCAGCAGCCAAGATACTGGGACTGAAGCTTTCTTT.

The CDR3 here is CSVTGGGSEAFF. Here the CDR3 DNA reads TGCAGCGTTACAGGGGGCGGAAGTGAAGCTTTCTTT. This chain joins TRBV29-1 and TRBJ1-1, with 9 nucleotides matching TRBD1. CDR3 length equals 12 residues. With V trimmed by 5 bases and J by 7 bases, 5 bases remained unmatched. Germline V gene lookup returns CDR1 SQVTM and CDR2 ANQGSEA. The full variable domain, rest sourced from reference TRBV29-1 and TRBJ1-1, is SAVISQKPSRDICQRGTSLTIQCQVDSQVTMMFWYRQQPGQSLTLIATANQGSEATYESGFVIDKFPISRPNLTFSTLTVSNMSPEDSSIYLCSVTGGGSEAFFGQGTRLTVV.

This clone was detected only a few times. V is TRBV11-2 and J is TRBJ1-5; weak D call: TRBD1 (5 bases). The CDR3 extends over 16 amino acids. With 1 base removed from V and 3 bases from J, the gap between germline ends came to 13 bases. Germline loops: CDR1 SGHAT, CDR2 FQNNGV. DNA of the CDR3: TGTGCCAGCAGCTTAGGGGTCGGAGGGGCCAATCAGCCCCAGCATTTT. This sequence encodes CASSLGVGGANQPQHF.

The V gene is TRBV7-9, the J gene TRBJ1-1; tentatively, D is TRBD1 (5 bases). CDR1 and CDR2 (germline): SEHNR, FQNEAQ (reference sequence). This CDR3 spans 16 amino acids. Trimming shortened V by 4 bases and J by 3 bases, and 18 bases separated the two germline ends. CDR3 nucleotides: TGTGCCAGCAGCTCTAGGTTGGCAGGGATGGACACTGAAGCTTTCTTT. Its translation: CASSSRLAGMDTEAFF.

The V call is TRBV5-5, the J call TRBJ1-2; D remains ambiguous. CDR1 SGHKS and CDR2 YYEKEE come from the germline V gene (reference sequence). This CDR3 spans 13 amino acids. With 4 bases removed from V and 4 bases from J, the gap between germline ends came to 11 bases. The CDR3 spells CASSPPGLYGYTF. CDR3 bases: TGTGCCAGCAGCCCTCCGGGCCTCTATGGCTACACCTTC.

V is TRBV11-3 and J is TRBJ2-1; D remains unclear. Germline V lookup: CDR1 SGHNT, CDR2 YENEEA. V was pared by 2 bases and J by 9 bases, with 14 bases between. The CDR3 is 14 amino acids. The CDR3 region has the DNA TGTGCCAGCAGCTTAAATCGGGCTTCCACTGAGCAGTTCTTC. It is translated as CASSLNRASTEQFF.

This clone was observed at least ten times. The J gene is TRBJ2-7, the V gene TRBV6-5; D call uncertain. From germline, CDR1 is MNHEY and CDR2 SVGAGI. V was shortened by 8 bases and J by 1 base, with 9 bases between the two germline ends. This CDR3 region has 12 residues. CDR3 amino acids: CASSDGSYEQYF. CDR3 bases: TGTGCCAGCTCTGACGGTTCCTACGAGCAGTACTTC.

The CDR3 protein is CASSQTSGVSYEQYF. The CDR3 nucleotides read TGTGCCAGCAGTCAGACTAGCGGGGTATCCTACGAGCAGTACTTC. The chain employs TRBV6-5 and TRBJ2-7, with TRBD2 identical over 11 bases. In germline, CDR1 is MNHEY, CDR2 SVGAGI. V lost 5 bases and J lost 1; bases outside the gene matches: 4. The CDR3 consists of 15 residues.

This sequence joins TRBV6-5 and TRBJ1-2, with D tentatively TRBD1 (5 bases). Trimming pared 7 bases from V and 5 bases from J, leaving 8 bases between. CDR3 length: 11 residues. Germline-derived CDR1 and CDR2 are MNHEY and SVGAGI. Here the CDR3 DNA reads TGTGCCAGCACTGGGGGGTATGGCTACACCTTC. Translating it yields CASTGGYGYTF.

Notes on this clone: Other DNA sequences in the same sample also yield this CDR3. V usage is TRBV24-1 and J usage is TRBJ2-3; D gene unclear. The CDR3 runs to 13 residues. Germline assignment: CDR1 KGHDR and CDR2 SFDVKD. Trimming shortened V by 5 bases and J by 1 base, and 6 bases separated the two germline ends. The CDR3 DNA sequence: TGTGCCACCAGTGCTGGGGGCACAGATACGCAGTATTTT. Protein product: CATSAGGTDTQYF.